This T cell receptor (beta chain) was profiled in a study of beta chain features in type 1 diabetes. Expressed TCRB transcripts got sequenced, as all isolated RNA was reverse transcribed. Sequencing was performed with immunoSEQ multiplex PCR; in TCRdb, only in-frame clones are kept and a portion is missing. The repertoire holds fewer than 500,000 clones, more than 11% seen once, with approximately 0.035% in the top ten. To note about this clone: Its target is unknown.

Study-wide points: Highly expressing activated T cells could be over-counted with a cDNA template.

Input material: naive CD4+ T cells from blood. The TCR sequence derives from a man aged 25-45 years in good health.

CDR3 amino acids: CAFPPRESGYEQYV. DNA for the CDR3: TGTGCCTTCCCCCCGCGGGAGAGTGGCTACGAGCAGTACGTC. V usage is TRBV15 and J usage is TRBJ2-7; TRBD2 matches 7 bases. The germline CDR1 and CDR2 sequences are LNHNV and YYDKDF (reference sequence). This CDR3 region has 14 residues. V lost 11 bases to trimming and J lost 3 bases; unmatched junction nucleotides: 13.